A selection of T cell receptor beta chains follows, all from one sample in a study of T cell responses to AZD1222 COVID-19 vaccine. The repertoire was sequenced with immunoSEQ multiplex PCR; TCRdb's copy has only in-frame clones and lacks some. The table has about 120,000 clones, about 90% seen once. Sequences were derived from peripheral blood, sampled on day 0 of AZD1222 vaccination. Receptors were obtained from an adult in good health. CDR3s include the opening cysteine and the closing phenylalanine or tryptophan. D genes are given only for firm matches.

J gene | D gene | V gene | CDR3 protein | CDR3 DNA
TRBJ2-2 | - | TRBV6-5 | CASTYDSGTGELFF | TGTGCCAGCACTTATGACTCTGGCACCGGGGAGCTGTTTTTT
TRBJ1-6 | - | TRBV11-2 | CASSLDAFRGNSPLHF | TGTGCCAGCAGCTTAGATGCGTTCAGGGGTAATTCACCCCTCCACTTT
TRBJ2-3 | - | TRBV4-2 | CATGRGLSTDTQYF | TGTGCCACCGGGAGGGGGCTGAGCACAGATACGCAGTATTTT
TRBJ2-1 | TRBD1 | TRBV2 | CASSRTGGSNEQFF | TGTGCCAGCAGTCGGACAGGGGGTTCCAATGAGCAGTTCTTC
TRBJ2-3 | TRBD2 | TRBV5-1 | CASRGLAGGPDTQYF | TGCGCCAGCAGAGGACTAGCGGGAGGGCCAGATACGCAGTATTTT
TRBJ2-2 | - | TRBV3-1/TRBV3-2 | CASSQGTMGTGELFF | TGTGCCAGCAGCCAGGGTACTATGGGCACCGGGGAGCTGTTTTTT
TRBJ1-5 | - | TRBV28 | CASSLAGPSNQPQHF | TGTGCCAGCAGTTTAGCAGGACCTAGCAATCAGCCCCAGCATTTT
TRBJ1-2 | TRBD1 | TRBV30 | CACTGQGDYGYTF | TGTGCCTGTACGGGACAGGGGGACTATGGCTACACCTTC
TRBJ2-3 | - | TRBV3-1/TRBV3-2 | CASSQVVGGGDTQYF | TGTGCCAGCAGCCAGGTCGTAGGGGGTGGAGATACGCAGTATTTT
TRBJ2-1 | - | TRBV18 | CASSPRYSLLGAGYNEQFF | TGTGCCAGCTCACCACGTTATTCTTTATTAGGGGCCGGCTACAATGAGCAGTTCTTC
TRBJ2-3 | - | TRBV15 | CATSRGGGTDTQYF | TGTGCCACCAGCAGAGGAGGTGGCACAGATACGCAGTATTTT